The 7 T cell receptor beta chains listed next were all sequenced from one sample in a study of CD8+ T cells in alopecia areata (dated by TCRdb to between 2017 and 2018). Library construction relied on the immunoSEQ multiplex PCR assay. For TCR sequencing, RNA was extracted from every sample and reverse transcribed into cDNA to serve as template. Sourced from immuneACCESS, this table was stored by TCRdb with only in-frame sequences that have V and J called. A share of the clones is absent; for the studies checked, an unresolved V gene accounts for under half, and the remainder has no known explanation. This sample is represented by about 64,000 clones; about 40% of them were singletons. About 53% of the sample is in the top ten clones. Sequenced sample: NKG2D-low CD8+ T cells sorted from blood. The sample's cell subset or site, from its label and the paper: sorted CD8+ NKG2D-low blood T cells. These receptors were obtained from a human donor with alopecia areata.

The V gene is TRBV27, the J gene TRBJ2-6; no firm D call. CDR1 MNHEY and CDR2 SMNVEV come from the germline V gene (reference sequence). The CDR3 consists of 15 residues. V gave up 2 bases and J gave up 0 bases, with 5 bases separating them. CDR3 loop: CASSLKVSGANVLTF. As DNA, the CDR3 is TGTGCCAGCAGTTTAAAGGTCTCTGGGGCCAACGTCCTGACTTTC.

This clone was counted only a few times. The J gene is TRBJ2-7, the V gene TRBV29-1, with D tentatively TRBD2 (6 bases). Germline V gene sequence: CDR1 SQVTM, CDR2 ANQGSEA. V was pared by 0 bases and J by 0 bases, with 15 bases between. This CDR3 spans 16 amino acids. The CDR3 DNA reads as TGCAGCGTTGAAGATCGGATTGGGACTTCCTCCTACGAGCAGTACTTC. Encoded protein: CSVEDRIGTSSYEQYF.

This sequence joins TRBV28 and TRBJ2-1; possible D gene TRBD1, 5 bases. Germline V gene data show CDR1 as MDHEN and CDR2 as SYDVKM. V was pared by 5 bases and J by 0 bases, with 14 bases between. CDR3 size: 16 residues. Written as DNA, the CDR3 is TGTGCCAGCAGTGGGGCCCTTGGTAGCTCCTACAATGAGCAGTTCTTC. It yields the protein CASSGALGSSYNEQFF.

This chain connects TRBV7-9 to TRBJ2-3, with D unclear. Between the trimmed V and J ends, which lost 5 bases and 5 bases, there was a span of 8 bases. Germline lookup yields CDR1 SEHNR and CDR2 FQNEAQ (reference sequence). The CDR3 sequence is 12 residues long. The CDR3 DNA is TGTGCCAGCAGCCCGGACGGAGATACGCAGTATTTT. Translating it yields CASSPDGDTQYF.

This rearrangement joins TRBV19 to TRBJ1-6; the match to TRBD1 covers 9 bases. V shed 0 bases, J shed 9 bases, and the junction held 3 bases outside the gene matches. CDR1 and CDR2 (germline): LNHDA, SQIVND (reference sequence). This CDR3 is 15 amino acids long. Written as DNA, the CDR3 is TGTGCCAGTAGTATAGACCCGGGACAGGGTTCACCCCTCCACTTT. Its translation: CASSIDPGQGSPLHF. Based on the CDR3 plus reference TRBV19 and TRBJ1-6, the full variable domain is DGGITQSPKYLFRKEGQNVTLSCEQNLNHDAMYWYRQDPGQGLRLIYYSQIVNDFQKGDIAEGYSVSREKKESFPLTVTSAQKNPTAFYLCASSIDPGQGSPLHFGNGTRLTVT.

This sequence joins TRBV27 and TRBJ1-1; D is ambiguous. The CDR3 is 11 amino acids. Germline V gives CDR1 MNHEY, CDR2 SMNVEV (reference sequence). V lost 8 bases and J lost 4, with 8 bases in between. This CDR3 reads CASWAGTEAFF. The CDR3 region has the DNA TGTGCCAGCTGGGCGGGCACTGAAGCTTTCTTT.

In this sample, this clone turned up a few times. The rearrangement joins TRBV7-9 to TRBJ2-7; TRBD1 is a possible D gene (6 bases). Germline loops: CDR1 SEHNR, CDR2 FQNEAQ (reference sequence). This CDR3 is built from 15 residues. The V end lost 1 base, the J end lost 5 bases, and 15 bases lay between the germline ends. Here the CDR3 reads CASSLGNRERDEQYF. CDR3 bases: TGTGCCAGCAGCTTAGGAAACAGGGAGCGAGACGAGCAGTACTTC.